This entry features one T cell receptor beta chain sequence. The CDR3 is made up of 14 amino acids. V dropped 1 base and J dropped 5 bases, with 9 bases sitting between them. CDR1 SGHAT and CDR2 FQNNGV come from the germline V gene. This sample was included in a study of control samples from healthy donors and cancer patients. Assay used: immunoSEQ multiplex PCR; TCRdb lists only in-frame clones, some missing. Among about 120,000 clones listed, about 90% were seen once. The chain is built from TRBV11-2 and TRBJ2-1, with D hard to call. What was sequenced was blood. The source is a woman between 50 and 59 years old in good health. The CDR3 DNA follows: TGTGCCAGCAGCTTAGTGGCGGCAAACAATGAGCAGTTCTTC. It is translated as CASSLVAANNEQFF.